This T cell receptor beta chain was identified in a study of T cells in Graves' hyperthyroidism and ophthalmopathy. TCR beta CDR3 region amplification was performed from RNA transcripts. An initial round of RT-PCR targeting the TCR CDR3 relied on the HTBI primer set. Each CDR3 protein gets one entry after TCRdb re-called the multiplex PCR reads with MiXCR. Of over 650,000 distinct CDR3 sequences detected, about a sixth appear once; the ten largest clones hold 8.4%. This clonotype was seen only a few times. V lost 2 bases and J lost 2, with 13 bases in between. The germline gives CDR1 MNHEY, CDR2 SVGEGT. The CDR3 runs to 16 residues.

Sequencing input: blood. The chain is built from TRBV6-2 or TRBV6-3 and TRBJ2-4, with D possibly matching TRBD1 (5 bases). The receptor comes from a man between 18 and 29 years old with Graves' hyperthyroidism. The DNA for the CDR3 is TGTGCCAGCAGTTACATCGGCAGGGCGCCCAAAAACATTCAGTACTTC. Residues: CASSYIGRAPKNIQYF.